This T cell receptor (beta chain) is from a study of shared clonotypes between healthy human individuals (dated by TCRdb to 2018 to 2021). About the investigation overall: The cohort included a few men and a couple of women between 18 and 49 years of age. To increase sequencing depth and limit assay-specific biases, TCR repertoire library preparation and sequencing were carried out by different laboratories using diverse techniques. To estimate repertoire size and how much clonotype sharing occurs between individuals, the study deeply sequenced the blood TCR repertoires of 4 to 6 healthy adults. Per donor, leukapheresis produced somewhere between about 0.85 and 10 billion PBMCs.

The full study reports these points: Pairwise subsampling indicated that sequencing depth was expected to affect the degree of clonotype sharing among donors. Sampling was limited to blood, and TCR repertoires in tissue likely differ from TCR repertoires in blood. Because the study included only a small number of donors, the genetic and exposure-history diversity represented was limited.

CDR1 and CDR2 (KGHSH, LQKENI) derive from the germline V gene. V gives up 1 base and J gives up 1 base, and the segment between their germline ends measures 12 bases. Including the terminal cysteine and phenylalanine, the CDR3 comprises 16 residues. This entry keeps only the CDR3 DNA: 48 bases, framed from base 1. Using the deep immunoSEQ assay, multiplex PCR amplified TCR CDR3 regions from genomic DNA. For each cell subset, the extracted genomic DNA was distributed evenly across all wells of several immunoSEQ 96-well plates, and each plate served as one replicate. For unsorted PBMC, 250 to 350 ng of genomic DNA, equivalent to around 30,000 T cell genomes, went into each replicate PCR. Unsorted PBMC genomic DNA was sequenced across ten immunoSEQ deep assay plates. Purified libraries were measured with a Qubit 3.0 fluorometer, size-checked on a Bioanalyzer 2100, and measured again with the KAPA Library Quantification kit. Every immunoSEQ 96-well plate was sequenced on a dedicated single-read 150-cycle Illumina NextSeq 550 flow cell. Processing in the source paper ran as follows. Because only junctional sequences without quality scores were contained in the immunoSEQ output, filtering matching that applied to full-length reads could not be performed. To assign V/J genes and CDR3, sequences were annotated using PyIR, a Python wrapper for IgBLAST v1.9, with IMGT germline references. Any read was removed if the V/J assignment was weak (E-value above 1e-6), the CDR3 was missing, or the read contained stop codons, out-of-frame junctions, or ambiguous translated residues. A V3J clonotype was defined by an identical inferred V gene, J gene, and CDR3 amino acid sequence. To compute the percentage overlap between repertoires, the number of shared unique clonotypes was divided by the size of the smaller repertoire. Repertoire richness was assessed with RTK rarefaction, the Chao1 estimator, and Recon v2.1 estimates of unobserved clonotypes. Here the immuneACCESS table is served through TCRdb, limited to in-frame sequences with V and J called. Missing clones are a known gap in these copies; in checked studies unresolved V genes cover under half, and the rest lacks a known reason. V and J calls plus clone size are reproduced from that table; the DNA served to infer D and trimming. In all, the sample holds about 470,000 clones, and roughly 83% of those were seen once. Clones ranked in the top ten supply less than 15% of the sample.

The donors were healthy, HIV-negative adults who had no recently reported acute infections or vaccinations. Every donor was a Caucasian adult living in Nashville, Tennessee, USA. For unsorted samples, tens of millions of PBMCs were counted, and genomic DNA was extracted using the QIAamp DNA Blood Mini kit. After blood collection by leukapheresis, PBMCs were isolated using Ficoll-Histopaque density gradient centrifugation and then cryopreserved in the vapor phase of liquid nitrogen. As concerns this clone: Its antigen target is currently unknown. Qualities for individual bases were not recorded, and no much larger clone is one base off.

This TCR was recovered from a woman in her thirties or forties in good health. Some clones in this sample may be carry-over from other donors' samples. Material: PBMCs. In this chain, TRBV18 is recombined with TRBJ2-3, and the D gene may be TRBD1, 6 bases matching. The CDR3 is CASSPQGVTGTDTQYF. The DNA reads as follows: TGTGCCAGCTCACCACAGGGGGTTACGGGCACAGATACGCAGTATTTT.